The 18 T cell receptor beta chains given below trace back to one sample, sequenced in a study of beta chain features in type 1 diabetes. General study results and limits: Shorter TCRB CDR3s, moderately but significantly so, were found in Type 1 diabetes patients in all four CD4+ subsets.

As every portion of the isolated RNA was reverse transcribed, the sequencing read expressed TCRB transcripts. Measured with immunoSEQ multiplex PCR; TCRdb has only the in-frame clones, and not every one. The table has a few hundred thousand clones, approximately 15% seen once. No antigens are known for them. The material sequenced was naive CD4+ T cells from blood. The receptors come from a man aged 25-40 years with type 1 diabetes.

Written as DNA, the CDR3 is TGTGCCAGCAGCAAGGTGACAGGGGCGTGGGTGAATGAGCAGTTCTTC. This sequence encodes CASSKVTGAWVNEQFF. The chain recombines TRBV9 with TRBJ2-1; TRBD1 aligns across 8 bases. Germline V gene lookup returns CDR1 SGDLS and CDR2 YYNGEE. There are 16 residues in the CDR3. The V and J ends lost 4 bases and 7 bases, in that order; junction bases with no gene match: 13.

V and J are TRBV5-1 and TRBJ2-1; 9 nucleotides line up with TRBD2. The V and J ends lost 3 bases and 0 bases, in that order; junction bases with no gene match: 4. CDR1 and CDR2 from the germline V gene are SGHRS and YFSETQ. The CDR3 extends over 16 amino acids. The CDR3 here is CASSSSSGSSYNEQFF. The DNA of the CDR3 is TGCGCCAGCAGCTCCAGTAGCGGGAGCTCCTACAATGAGCAGTTCTTC.

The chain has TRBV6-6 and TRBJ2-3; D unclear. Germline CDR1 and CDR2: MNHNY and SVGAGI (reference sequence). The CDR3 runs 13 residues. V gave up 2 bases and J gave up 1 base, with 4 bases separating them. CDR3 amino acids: CASSYVGTDTQYF. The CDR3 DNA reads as TGTGCCAGCAGTTACGTCGGCACAGATACGCAGTATTTT.

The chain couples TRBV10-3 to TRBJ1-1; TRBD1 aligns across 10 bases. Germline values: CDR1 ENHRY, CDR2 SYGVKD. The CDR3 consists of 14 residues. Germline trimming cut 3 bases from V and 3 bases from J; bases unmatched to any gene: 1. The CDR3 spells CAISEGTGDTEAFF. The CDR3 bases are TGTGCCATCAGTGAAGGGACAGGGGACACTGAAGCTTTCTTT.

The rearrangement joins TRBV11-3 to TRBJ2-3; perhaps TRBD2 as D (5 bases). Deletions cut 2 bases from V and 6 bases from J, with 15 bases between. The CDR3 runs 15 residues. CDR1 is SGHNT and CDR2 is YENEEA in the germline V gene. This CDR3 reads CASSLREGREDTQYF. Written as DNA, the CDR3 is TGTGCCAGCAGCTTAAGAGAGGGCCGCGAGGATACGCAGTATTTT.

CDR3 sequence reads: CATSRGQGVYNEQFF. The CDR3 nucleotides are TGTGCCACCAGCAGAGGGCAGGGGGTCTACAATGAGCAGTTCTTC. V usage is TRBV15 and J usage is TRBJ2-1, with 7 bases that match TRBD1. The CDR3 spans 15 residues. V lost 1 base to trimming and J lost 3 bases; unmatched junction nucleotides: 3. The germline gives CDR1 LNHNV, CDR2 YYDKDF (reference sequence).

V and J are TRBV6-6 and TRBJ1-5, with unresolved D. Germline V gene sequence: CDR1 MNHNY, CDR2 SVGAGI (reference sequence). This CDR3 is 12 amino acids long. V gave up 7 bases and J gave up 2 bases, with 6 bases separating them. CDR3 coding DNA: TGTGCCAGCACGCAGGGCAATCAGCCCCAGCATTTT. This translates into CASTQGNQPQHF.

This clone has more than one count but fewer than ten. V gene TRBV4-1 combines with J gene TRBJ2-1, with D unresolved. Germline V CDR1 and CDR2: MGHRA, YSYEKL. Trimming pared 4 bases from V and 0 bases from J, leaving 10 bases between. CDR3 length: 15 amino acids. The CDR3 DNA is TGCGCCAGCAGCCTTACCACGAGCTCCTACAATGAGCAGTTCTTC. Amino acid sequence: CASSLTTSSYNEQFF.

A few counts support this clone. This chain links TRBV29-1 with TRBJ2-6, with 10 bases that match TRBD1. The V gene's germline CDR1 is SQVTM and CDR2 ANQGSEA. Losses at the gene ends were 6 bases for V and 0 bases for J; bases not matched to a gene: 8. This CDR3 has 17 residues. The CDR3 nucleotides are TGCAGCGTGCTCCGGGACAGGGGCCTCTCTGGGGCCAACGTCCTGACTTTC. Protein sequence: CSVLRDRGLSGANVLTF.

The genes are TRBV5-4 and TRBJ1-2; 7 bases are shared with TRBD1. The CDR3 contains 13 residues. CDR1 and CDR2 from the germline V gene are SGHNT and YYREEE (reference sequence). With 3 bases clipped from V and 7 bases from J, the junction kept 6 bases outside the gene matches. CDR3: CASSWGDSSGYTF. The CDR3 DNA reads TGTGCCAGCAGCTGGGGGGACAGTTCTGGCTACACCTTC.

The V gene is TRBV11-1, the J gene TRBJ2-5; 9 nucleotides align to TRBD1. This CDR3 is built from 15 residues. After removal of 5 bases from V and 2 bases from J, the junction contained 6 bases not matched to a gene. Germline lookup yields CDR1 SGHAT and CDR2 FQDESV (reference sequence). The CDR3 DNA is TGTGCCAGCAGCCCACAGGGGGCCGCACAAGAGACCCAGTACTTC. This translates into CASSPQGAAQETQYF.

CDR3 residues: CAWSVHAAGADTQYF. CDR3 sequence (DNA): TGTGCCTGGAGTGTACACGCCGCCGGGGCAGATACGCAGTATTTT. The rearrangement joins TRBV30 to TRBJ2-3; D possibly corresponds to TRBD2 (5 bases). There are 15 residues in the CDR3. Germline V CDR1 and CDR2: GTSNPN, SVGIG (reference sequence). Between the trimmed V and J ends, which lost 0 bases and 4 bases, there was a span of 14 bases. Together with reference TRBV30 and TRBJ2-3, the CDR3 gives the full variable domain: SQTIHQWPATLVQPVGSPLSLECTVEGTSNPNLYWYRQAAGRGLQLLFYSVGIGQISSEVPQNLSASRPQDRQFILSSKKLLLSDSGFYLCAWSVHAAGADTQYFGPGTRLTVL.

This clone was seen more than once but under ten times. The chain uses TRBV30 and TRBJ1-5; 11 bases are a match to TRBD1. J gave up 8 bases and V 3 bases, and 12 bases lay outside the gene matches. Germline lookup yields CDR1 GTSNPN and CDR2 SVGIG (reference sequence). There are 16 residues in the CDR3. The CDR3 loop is CAWSRDRGGGQEPQHF. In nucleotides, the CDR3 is TGTGCCTGGAGCAGGGACAGGGGGGGAGGGCAGGAGCCCCAGCATTTT.

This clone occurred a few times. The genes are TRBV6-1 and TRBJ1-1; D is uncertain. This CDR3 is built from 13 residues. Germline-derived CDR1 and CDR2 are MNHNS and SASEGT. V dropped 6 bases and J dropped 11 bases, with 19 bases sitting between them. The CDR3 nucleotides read TGTGCCAGCAGGGATGAAGATTGGAGGACGGCTTTCTTT. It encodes CASRDEDWRTAFF.

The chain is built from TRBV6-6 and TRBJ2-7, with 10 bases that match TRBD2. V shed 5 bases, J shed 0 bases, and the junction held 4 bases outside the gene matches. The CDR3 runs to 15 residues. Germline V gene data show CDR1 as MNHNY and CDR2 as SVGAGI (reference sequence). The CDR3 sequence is CASSRTSGNSYEQYF. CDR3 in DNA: TGTGCCAGCAGTCGGACTAGCGGCAACTCCTACGAGCAGTACTTC.

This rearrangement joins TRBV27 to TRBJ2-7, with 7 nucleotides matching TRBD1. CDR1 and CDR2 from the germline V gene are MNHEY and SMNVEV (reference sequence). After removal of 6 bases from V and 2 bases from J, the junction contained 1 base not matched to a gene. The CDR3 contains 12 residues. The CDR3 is CASRTGPYEQYF. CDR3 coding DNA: TGTGCCAGCAGGACAGGGCCCTACGAGCAGTACTTC.

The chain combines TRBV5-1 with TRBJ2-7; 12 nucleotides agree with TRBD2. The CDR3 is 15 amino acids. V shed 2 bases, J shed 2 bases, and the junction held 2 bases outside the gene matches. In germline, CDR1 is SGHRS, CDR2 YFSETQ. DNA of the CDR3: TGCGCCAGCAGCTTTGGGACTAGCGGGCCCTACGAGCAGTACTTC. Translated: CASSFGTSGPYEQYF.

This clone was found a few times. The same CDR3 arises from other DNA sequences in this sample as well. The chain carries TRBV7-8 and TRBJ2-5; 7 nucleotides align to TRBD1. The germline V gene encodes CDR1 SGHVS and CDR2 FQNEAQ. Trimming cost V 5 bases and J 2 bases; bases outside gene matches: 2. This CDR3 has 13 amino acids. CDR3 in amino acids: CASSLGQQETQYF. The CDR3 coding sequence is TGTGCCAGCAGCCTGGGACAGCAAGAGACCCAGTACTTC.